The rows below give T cell receptor beta chains drawn from one sample of a study of CD8 T cells in ankylosing spondylitis. TCRdb fed the 5' RACE reads into MiXCR, producing one record per CDR3 protein. The data hold about 300,000 distinct CDR3 sequences, with about 9.9% observed a single time. The specimen sequenced was blood, either unsorted or a sorted T cell fraction (not recorded which). These receptors all come from a female donor with ankylosing spondylitis or in good health (not recorded which). CDR3s include the opening cysteine and the closing phenylalanine or tryptophan. A D gene is named only where the DNA matches it firmly. Some rows have no size entry. The others give once, few or many, or a class for an expanded clone.

v_gene: TRBV7-2
abundance: -
d_gene: -
j_gene: TRBJ1-2
CDR3aa: CASSFGGANYGYPF
CDR3nt: TGTGCCAGCAGCTTCGGGGGCGCTAACTATGGCTACCCCTTC

v_gene: TRBV5-1
abundance: many
d_gene: -
j_gene: TRBJ1-1
CDR3aa: CASSLGQGIAAFF
CDR3nt: TGCGCCAGCAGCTTGGGGCAGGGAATCGCAGCTTTCTTT

v_gene: TRBV5-1
abundance: many
d_gene: -
j_gene: TRBJ2-2
CDR3aa: CASSSGSGNTGELFF
CDR3nt: TGCGCCAGCAGCTCGGGGTCGGGGAACACCGGGGAGCTGTTTTTT

v_gene: TRBV10-3
abundance: many
d_gene: -
j_gene: TRBJ2-3
CDR3aa: CAISPGLPPGDTQYF
CDR3nt: TGTGCCATCAGCCCGGGACTCCCCCCTGGGGATACGCAGTATTTT

v_gene: TRBV20-1
abundance: -
d_gene: -
j_gene: TRBJ2-7
CDR3aa: CSATDEAYEQYF
CDR3nt: TGCAGTGCTACGGACGAAGCCTACGAGCAGTACTTC

v_gene: TRBV7-2
abundance: many
d_gene: TRBD2
j_gene: TRBJ2-1
CDR3aa: CASSFSGVSSYNEQFF
CDR3nt: TGTGCCAGCAGCTTCAGCGGGGTAAGCTCCTACAATGAGCAGTTCTTC

v_gene: TRBV28
abundance: few
d_gene: TRBD2
j_gene: TRBJ2-4
CDR3aa: CASSLFGGDGNIQYF
CDR3nt: TGTGCCAGCAGTTTATTTGGGGGGGACGGGAACATTCAGTACTTC

v_gene: TRBV7-6
abundance: many
d_gene: -
j_gene: TRBJ1-5
CDR3aa: CASSLGTPPSQPQHF
CDR3nt: TGTGCCAGCAGCTTAGGAACCCCCCCGAGTCAGCCCCAGCATTTT

v_gene: TRBV5-1
abundance: many
d_gene: -
j_gene: TRBJ1-1
CDR3aa: CASSLVMGTNTEAFF
CDR3nt: TGCGCCAGCAGCTTGGTTATGGGGACGAACACTGAAGCTTTCTTT

v_gene: TRBV2
abundance: -
d_gene: -
j_gene: TRBJ2-3
CDR3aa: CASSENGGRIADTQYF
CDR3nt: TGTGCCAGCAGTGAGAACGGAGGCAGGATCGCAGATACGCAGTATTTT

v_gene: TRBV27
abundance: -
d_gene: TRBD2
j_gene: TRBJ2-7
CDR3aa: CASSVRLAGTYEQYF
CDR3nt: TGTGCCAGCAGTGTCCGACTAGCGGGAACGTACGAGCAGTACTTC

v_gene: TRBV7-2
abundance: many
d_gene: -
j_gene: TRBJ2-3
CDR3aa: CASSLEGGVGTDTQYF
CDR3nt: TGTGCCAGCAGCTTAGAGGGGGGAGTAGGGACAGATACGCAGTATTTT

v_gene: TRBV5-1
abundance: -
d_gene: TRBD1
j_gene: TRBJ2-1
CDR3aa: CASSLVGQGGYEQFF
CDR3nt: TGCGCCAGCAGCTTGGTCGGACAGGGAGGTTATGAGCAGTTCTTC

v_gene: TRBV5-1
abundance: few
d_gene: -
j_gene: TRBJ2-7
CDR3aa: CASTPKGVYDEQYF
CDR3nt: TGCGCCAGCACTCCGAAGGGGGTTTACGACGAGCAGTACTTC

v_gene: TRBV3-1
abundance: few
d_gene: -
j_gene: TRBJ1-1
CDR3aa: CASSQVEGLGEAFF
CDR3nt: TGTGCCAGCAGCCAAGTCGAGGGTCTAGGTGAAGCTTTCTTT

v_gene: TRBV5-1
abundance: many
d_gene: TRBD1
j_gene: TRBJ2-7
CDR3aa: CASSPTWTGSYEQYF
CDR3nt: TGCGCCAGCAGCCCGACCTGGACAGGGTCCTACGAGCAGTACTTC

v_gene: TRBV20-1
abundance: -
d_gene: -
j_gene: TRBJ2-5
CDR3aa: CSARDYTDAQETQYF
CDR3nt: TGCAGTGCTAGAGATTATACAGATGCGCAAGAGACCCAGTACTTC

v_gene: TRBV27
abundance: few
d_gene: -
j_gene: TRBJ1-2
CDR3aa: CASWTGGGGYTF
CDR3nt: TGTGCCAGCTGGACTGGAGGGGGTGGCTACACCTTC

v_gene: TRBV20-1
abundance: few
d_gene: -
j_gene: TRBJ2-7
CDR3aa: CSARGGHPGYEQYF
CDR3nt: TGCAGTGCTAGGGGGGGGCACCCAGGCTACGAGCAGTACTTC

v_gene: TRBV6-6
abundance: -
d_gene: -
j_gene: TRBJ1-1
CDR3aa: CASRFDTGTEAFF
CDR3nt: TGTGCCAGCAGGTTTGACACTGGCACTGAAGCTTTCTTT

v_gene: TRBV7-8
abundance: -
d_gene: TRBD1
j_gene: TRBJ1-4
CDR3aa: CASSSTGSGGEKLFF
CDR3nt: TGTGCCAGCAGCTCGACAGGGTCGGGAGGAGAAAAACTGTTTTTT

v_gene: TRBV20-1
abundance: few
d_gene: TRBD1
j_gene: TRBJ2-5
CDR3aa: CSAPPLLYRGRETQYF
CDR3nt: TGCAGTGCTCCCCCACTACTATACAGGGGGCGCGAGACCCAGTACTTC

v_gene: TRBV20-1
abundance: many
d_gene: TRBD1
j_gene: TRBJ2-1
CDR3aa: CSAPDRGSYNEQFF
CDR3nt: TGCAGTGCCCCCGACAGGGGTAGCTACAATGAGCAGTTCTTC

v_gene: TRBV28
abundance: many
d_gene: -
j_gene: TRBJ1-2
CDR3aa: CASWTDETLNYGYTF
CDR3nt: TGTGCCAGCTGGACGGACGAAACCCTCAACTATGGCTACACCTTC

v_gene: TRBV9
abundance: many
d_gene: -
j_gene: TRBJ2-5
CDR3aa: CASSVGVGRGKETQYF
CDR3nt: TGTGCCAGCAGCGTTGGGGTGGGAAGGGGAAAAGAGACCCAGTACTTC

v_gene: TRBV5-8
abundance: many
d_gene: -
j_gene: TRBJ1-1
CDR3aa: CASSPRGKNTEAFF
CDR3nt: TGTGCCAGCAGCCCGCGGGGAAAGAACACTGAAGCTTTCTTT

v_gene: TRBV5-5
abundance: many
d_gene: TRBD1
j_gene: TRBJ2-7
CDR3aa: CASSQGQYGEQYF
CDR3nt: TGTGCCAGCAGCCAGGGACAGTACGGCGAGCAGTACTTC

v_gene: TRBV5-1
abundance: many
d_gene: -
j_gene: TRBJ2-1
CDR3aa: CASSSGDIYNEQFF
CDR3nt: TGCGCCAGCAGCTCAGGGGACATCTACAATGAGCAGTTCTTC

v_gene: TRBV5-5
abundance: few
d_gene: -
j_gene: TRBJ2-1
CDR3aa: CASSSSRSFSYNEQFF
CDR3nt: TGTGCCAGCAGCTCATCCCGATCGTTCTCCTACAATGAGCAGTTCTTC

v_gene: TRBV5-1
abundance: many
d_gene: TRBD2
j_gene: TRBJ2-1
CDR3aa: CASSLVVSGGNEQFF
CDR3nt: TGCGCCAGCAGCTTGGTGGTATCGGGGGGGAATGAGCAGTTCTTC

v_gene: TRBV5-1
abundance: few
d_gene: -
j_gene: TRBJ2-7
CDR3aa: CASSLVLSAGEQYF
CDR3nt: TGCGCCAGCAGCTTGGTACTGTCGGCGGGGGAGCAGTACTTC

v_gene: TRBV12-3/TRBV12-4
abundance: -
d_gene: TRBD1
j_gene: TRBJ1-1
CDR3aa: CASSFAGGLNTEAFF
CDR3nt: TGTGCCAGCAGTTTCGCAGGGGGCTTGAACACTGAAGCTTTCTTT

v_gene: TRBV29-1
abundance: many
d_gene: TRBD2
j_gene: TRBJ2-3
CDR3aa: CSVGTSRTDTQYF
CDR3nt: TGCAGCGTTGGGACTAGTCGAACAGATACGCAGTATTTT

v_gene: TRBV5-1
abundance: many
d_gene: -
j_gene: TRBJ2-1
CDR3aa: CASSLARYNEQFF
CDR3nt: TGCGCCAGCAGCTTGGCGCGGTACAATGAGCAGTTCTTC

v_gene: TRBV4-1
abundance: -
d_gene: TRBD2
j_gene: TRBJ2-7
CDR3aa: CASSQDQAGGGYEQYF
CDR3nt: TGCGCCAGCAGCCAAGATCAAGCGGGGGGAGGCTACGAGCAGTACTTC

v_gene: TRBV20-1
abundance: few
d_gene: -
j_gene: TRBJ1-2
CDR3aa: CSASPGQHYGYTF
CDR3nt: TGCAGTGCTAGCCCGGGGCAGCACTATGGCTACACCTTC

v_gene: TRBV18
abundance: many
d_gene: -
j_gene: TRBJ2-1
CDR3aa: CASSPMTGTRYNEQFF
CDR3nt: TGTGCCAGCTCACCAATGACCGGCACTCGGTACAATGAGCAGTTCTTC

v_gene: TRBV7-9
abundance: -
d_gene: TRBD1
j_gene: TRBJ2-1
CDR3aa: CASRSEGQGVLEQFF
CDR3nt: TGTGCCAGCAGGTCCGAGGGACAGGGGGTACTTGAGCAGTTCTTC

v_gene: TRBV28
abundance: many
d_gene: -
j_gene: TRBJ2-3
CDR3aa: CASSERRFTDTQYF
CDR3nt: TGTGCCAGCAGTGAGAGACGTTTCACAGATACGCAGTATTTT

v_gene: TRBV28
abundance: few
d_gene: TRBD2
j_gene: TRBJ2-7
CDR3aa: CASTERGTRTYEQYF
CDR3nt: TGTGCCAGCACCGAGCGGGGGACTCGTACCTACGAGCAGTACTTC

v_gene: TRBV12-3/TRBV12-4
abundance: many
d_gene: -
j_gene: TRBJ2-2
CDR3aa: CASSPKGLNTGELFF
CDR3nt: TGTGCCAGCAGCCCGAAGGGGCTGAACACCGGGGAGCTGTTTTTT

v_gene: TRBV20-1
abundance: -
d_gene: -
j_gene: TRBJ1-1
CDR3aa: CSARDSPFTGTPNTEAFF
CDR3nt: TGCAGTGCTAGAGATAGCCCTTTCACCGGGACACCCAACACTGAAGCTTTCTTT

v_gene: TRBV25-1
abundance: few
d_gene: -
j_gene: TRBJ2-6
CDR3aa: CASSEGWGVGANVLTF
CDR3nt: TGTGCCAGCAGTGAAGGGTGGGGGGTTGGGGCCAACGTCCTGACTTTC

v_gene: TRBV7-9
abundance: many
d_gene: -
j_gene: TRBJ2-5
CDR3aa: CASSLTIRAAQYF
CDR3nt: TGTGCCAGCAGCCTGACTATTCGGGCGGCCCAGTACTTC

v_gene: TRBV5-1
abundance: many
d_gene: -
j_gene: TRBJ1-4
CDR3aa: CASSPHHLDGGFGEKLFF
CDR3nt: TGCGCCAGCAGCCCTCACCATCTCGACGGAGGCTTTGGAGAAAAACTGTTTTTT

v_gene: TRBV7-9
abundance: -
d_gene: -
j_gene: TRBJ2-5
CDR3aa: CASSLAASETQYF
CDR3nt: TGTGCCAGCAGCTTAGCCGCTTCAGAGACCCAGTACTTC

v_gene: TRBV12-3/TRBV12-4
abundance: few
d_gene: TRBD2
j_gene: TRBJ2-1
CDR3aa: CASSLSTSGGNNEQFF
CDR3nt: TGTGCCAGCAGCCTTTCGACTAGCGGGGGAAACAATGAGCAGTTCTTC

v_gene: TRBV6-1
abundance: many
d_gene: -
j_gene: TRBJ2-5
CDR3aa: CASGFKETQYF
CDR3nt: TGTGCCAGCGGCTTTAAAGAGACCCAGTACTTC

v_gene: TRBV5-8
abundance: many
d_gene: -
j_gene: TRBJ2-5
CDR3aa: CASSDYRAYQETQYF
CDR3nt: TGTGCCAGCAGCGACTACAGGGCGTACCAAGAGACCCAGTACTTC

v_gene: TRBV19
abundance: many
d_gene: -
j_gene: TRBJ2-5
CDR3aa: CAVGVEETQYF
CDR3nt: TGTGCCGTCGGGGTGGAAGAGACCCAGTACTTC

v_gene: TRBV12-3/TRBV12-4
abundance: many
d_gene: -
j_gene: TRBJ2-6
CDR3aa: CASSLIAGANVLTF
CDR3nt: TGTGCCAGCAGTTTAATCGCTGGGGCCAACGTCCTGACTTTC

v_gene: TRBV12-3/TRBV12-4
abundance: -
d_gene: -
j_gene: TRBJ2-3
CDR3aa: CAMEGCTDTQYF
CDR3nt: TGTGCCATGGAGGGTTGCACAGATACGCAGTATTTT

v_gene: TRBV27
abundance: few
d_gene: TRBD1
j_gene: TRBJ1-1
CDR3aa: CASPRPGQGTEAFF
CDR3nt: TGTGCCAGCCCTCGTCCGGGACAGGGGACTGAAGCTTTCTTT

v_gene: TRBV20-1
abundance: many
d_gene: -
j_gene: TRBJ2-1
CDR3aa: CSASGLDGRGFF
CDR3nt: TGCAGTGCTAGTGGTTTGGACGGGAGAGGGTTCTTC

v_gene: TRBV20-1
abundance: many
d_gene: -
j_gene: TRBJ2-3
CDR3aa: CSASKKGDTQYF
CDR3nt: TGCAGTGCTAGTAAGAAGGGGGATACGCAGTATTTT